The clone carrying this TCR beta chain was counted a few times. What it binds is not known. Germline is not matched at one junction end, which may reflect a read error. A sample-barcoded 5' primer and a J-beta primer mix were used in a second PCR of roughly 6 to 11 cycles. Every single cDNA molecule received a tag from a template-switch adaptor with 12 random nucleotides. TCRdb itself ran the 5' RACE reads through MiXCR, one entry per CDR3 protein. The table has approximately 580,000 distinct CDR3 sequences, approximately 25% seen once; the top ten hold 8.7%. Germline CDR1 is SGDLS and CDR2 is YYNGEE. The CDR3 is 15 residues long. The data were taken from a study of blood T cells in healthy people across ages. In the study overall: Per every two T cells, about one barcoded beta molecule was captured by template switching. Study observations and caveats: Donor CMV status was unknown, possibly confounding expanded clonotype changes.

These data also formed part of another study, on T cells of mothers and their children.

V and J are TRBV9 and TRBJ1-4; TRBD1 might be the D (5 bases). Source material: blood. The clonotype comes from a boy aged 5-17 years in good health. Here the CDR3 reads CASSPLGGTNEKLFF. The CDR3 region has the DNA TGTGCCAGCAGCCCCCTTGGAGGGACTAACGAAAAACTGTTTTTT.